This T cell receptor beta chain was sequenced for a study of PD-1 blockade in classical Hodgkin lymphoma. Study outcomes and limitations: Underlying causes for the observed repertoire differences were not defined, possibly disease activity or prior therapy.

A word on this clone: Its specificity is unknown.

Germline CDR1 is MGHDK and CDR2 is SYGVNS. This CDR3 is built from 10 residues. V was trimmed by 10 bases and J by 3 bases, leaving 7 bases between them. Data came from immunoSEQ multiplex PCR; TCRdb stores just in-frame clones and leaves some out. The sample carries about 30,000 clones, 71% recorded once. Each patient experienced a relapse that followed autologous stem cell transplantation, and brentuximab vedotin exposure varied. This chain uses TRBV25-1 with TRBJ2-7; unclear D gene. Sample: peripheral blood mononuclear cells (PBMCs), taken before the second cycle of nivolumab. The sequence came from a human donor with classical Hodgkin lymphoma. The CDR3 DNA reads TGTGCCACCTCAGGCTACGAGCAGTACTTC. Translation: CATSGYEQYF.